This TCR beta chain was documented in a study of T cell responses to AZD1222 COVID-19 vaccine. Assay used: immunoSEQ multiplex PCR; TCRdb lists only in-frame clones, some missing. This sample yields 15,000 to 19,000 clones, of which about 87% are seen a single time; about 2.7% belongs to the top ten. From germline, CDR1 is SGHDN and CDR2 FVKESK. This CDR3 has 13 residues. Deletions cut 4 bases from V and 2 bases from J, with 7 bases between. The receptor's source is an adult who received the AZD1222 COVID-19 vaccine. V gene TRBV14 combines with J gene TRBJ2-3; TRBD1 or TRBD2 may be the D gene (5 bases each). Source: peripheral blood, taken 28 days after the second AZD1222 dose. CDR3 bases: TGTGCCAGCAGCCTGGGGGACACAGATACGCAGTATTTT. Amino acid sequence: CASSLGDTDTQYF.